These 17 T cell receptor beta chains originate from one sample sequenced in a study of blood T cell repertoires in COVID-19. Repertoires were generated with immunoSEQ multiplex PCR, while TCRdb's copy carries only in-frame clones and drops some. The table lists over 250,000 clones, 65% to 90% of them singletons. Material for sequencing was peripheral blood. Source of these receptors: a man in his forties or fifties with active or convalescent COVID-19.

This chain connects TRBV6-5 to TRBJ1-5; no firm D call. This CDR3 is built from 13 residues. Germline lookup yields CDR1 MNHEY and CDR2 SVGAGI. The ends were cut back, 6 bases at V and 3 bases at J, with 9 bases in the middle. The CDR3 sequence: CASSLAYNQPQHF. The DNA for the CDR3 is TGTGCCAGCAGCCTAGCATACAATCAGCCCCAGCATTTT.

The V and J genes are TRBV7-2 and TRBJ1-3; possible D gene TRBD1, 5 bases. The CDR3 has 15 residues. Germline assignment: CDR1 SGHTA and CDR2 FQGNSA. With 1 base removed from V and 4 bases from J, the gap between germline ends came to 11 bases. The CDR3 here is CASSLDGASGNTIYF. The CDR3 nucleotides read TGTGCCAGCAGCTTAGATGGGGCTTCAGGAAACACCATATATTTT.

Only a few counts were recorded for this clone. This chain joins TRBV9 and TRBJ2-3, with TRBD1 matching over 7 bases. The germline V gene encodes CDR1 SGDLS and CDR2 YYNGEE. CDR3 size: 14 residues. Germline trimming cut 5 bases from V and 0 bases from J; bases unmatched to any gene: 3. The CDR3 here is CASRRTGSTDTQYF. The CDR3 bases are TGTGCCAGCAGGAGGACAGGAAGCACAGATACGCAGTATTTT.

The CDR3 DNA reads as TGTGCCAGTAGGGCAATAGGGGGAAGCTCCTACAATGAGCAGTTCTTC. Translating gives CASRAIGGSSYNEQFF. J is TRBJ2-1 and V is TRBV19, with D tentatively TRBD1 (6 bases). This CDR3 is built from 16 residues. Trimming shortened V by 6 bases and J by 0 bases, and 15 bases separated the two germline ends. The V gene's germline CDR1 is LNHDA and CDR2 SQIVND (reference sequence).

The chain links TRBV19 to TRBJ1-4; TRBD1 matches at 7 bases. V shed 5 bases, J shed 6 bases, and the junction held 12 bases outside the gene matches. CDR1 and CDR2 from the germline V gene are LNHDA and SQIVND (reference sequence). The CDR3 consists of 16 residues. The CDR3 DNA sequence: TGTGCCAGTAGTGGGGATCCTCGGACAGGAGATGAAAAACTGTTTTTT. Translation: CASSGDPRTGDEKLFF.

This clone showed up just a few times. This rearrangement joins TRBV28 to TRBJ1-2, with a tentative D call TRBD1 (6 bases). The CDR3 is 15 residues long. V dropped 4 bases and J dropped 3 bases, with 15 bases sitting between them. CDR1 and CDR2 from the germline V gene are MDHEN and SYDVKM. The CDR3 DNA is TGTGCCAGCAGTTCAACAGGGAACGGGGACTATGGCTACACCTTC. Encoded protein: CASSSTGNGDYGYTF.

The chain uses TRBV5-1 and TRBJ2-5, with 7 nucleotides matching TRBD1. J gave up 3 bases and V 4 bases, and 0 bases lay outside the gene matches. Germline-derived CDR1 and CDR2 are SGHRS and YFSETQ. This CDR3 spans 12 amino acids. Written as DNA, the CDR3 is TGCGCCAGCAGCGGGACAGAAGAGACCCAGTACTTC. Translated, it gives CASSGTEETQYF.

The CDR3 region has the DNA TGTGCCAGCAGCCGTTCAGGGAGCAATCAGCCCCAGCATTTT. This sequence encodes CASSRSGSNQPQHF. The chain has TRBV3-1 (or the pseudogene TRBV3-2) and TRBJ1-5; tentatively, D is TRBD1 (5 bases). Trimming removed 4 bases from V and 1 base from J, with 8 bases in between. The CDR3 length is 14 residues. Germline V gives CDR1 LGHDT, CDR2 YNNKEL (reference sequence).

This sequence joins TRBV15 and TRBJ2-7; D is unclear. Per the germline V gene, CDR1 is LNHNV and CDR2 is YYDKDF (reference sequence). This CDR3 has 13 amino acids. Trimming left V 0 bases short and J 2 bases short, with 5 bases between. Here the CDR3 DNA reads TGTGCCACCAGCAGAGAAAAGCCCTACGAGCAGTACTTC. This translates into CATSREKPYEQYF.

The rearrangement links TRBV5-4 to TRBJ2-3; 10 bases fit TRBD2. The V and J ends lost 0 bases and 3 bases, in that order; junction bases with no gene match: 7. This CDR3 has 17 residues. CDR1 and CDR2 (germline): SGHNT, YYREEE (reference sequence). The CDR3 protein is CASSLVSLAGDTDTQYF. DNA for the CDR3: TGTGCCAGCAGCTTGGTATCCCTAGCGGGAGATACAGATACGCAGTATTTT.

The table lists this clone with a few counts. The chain recombines TRBV5-4 with TRBJ1-4, with 11 bases matching TRBD1. The CDR3 consists of 15 residues. Trimming at V came to 8 bases and at J to 3 bases, leaving 6 bases not matched to a gene. The germline V gene encodes CDR1 SGHNT and CDR2 YYREEE (reference sequence). The CDR3 reads CARTGTGGANEKLFF. In DNA form, the CDR3 reads TGTGCCAGAACCGGGACAGGGGGAGCTAATGAAAAACTGTTTTTT.

The genes are TRBV3-1 (or the pseudogene TRBV3-2) and TRBJ1-3, with D hard to call. V dropped 5 bases and J dropped 8 bases, with 16 bases sitting between them. In germline, CDR1 is LGHDT, CDR2 YNNKEL (reference sequence). The CDR3 runs to 14 residues. The CDR3 DNA sequence: TGTGCCAGCAGCTATATGACCCCCGGGGACACCATATATTTT. It encodes CASSYMTPGDTIYF.

This clone was detected only a few times. The J gene is TRBJ2-1, the V gene TRBV13, with D maybe TRBD1 (5 bases). The CDR3 is 16 residues long. Trimming removed 1 base at V and 2 bases at J, with 12 bases between. CDR1 is PRHDT and CDR2 is FYEKMQ in the germline V gene (reference sequence). The CDR3 sequence: CASSLAGPLTYNEQFF. The CDR3 DNA is TGTGCCAGCAGCTTAGCAGGGCCCCTGACCTACAATGAGCAGTTCTTC.

V and J are TRBV12-5 and TRBJ1-1; a weak D match, TRBD1 (5 bases). The ends were cut back, 2 bases at V and 11 bases at J, with 18 bases in the middle. Germline loops: CDR1 LGHNT, CDR2 FRNRAP. This CDR3 comprises 14 residues. In DNA form, the CDR3 reads TGTGCTAGTGGTTTGCCCAATCCAGGGTTGTGGGCTTTCTTT. It encodes CASGLPNPGLWAFF.

The gene calls are TRBV24-1 and TRBJ1-5, with 7 nucleotides matching TRBD1. CDR1 and CDR2 (germline): KGHDR, SFDVKD. The V and J ends lost 4 bases and 4 bases, in that order; junction bases with no gene match: 9. The CDR3 length is 16 residues. The CDR3 loop is CATSDQTGFFNQPQHF. The CDR3 nucleotides read TGTGCCACCAGTGACCAGACAGGGTTTTTTAATCAGCCCCAGCATTTT.

V is TRBV7-2 and J is TRBJ2-6; D is uncertain. The V and J ends lost 1 base and 0 bases respectively, with 7 bases between them. The V gene's germline CDR1 is SGHTA and CDR2 FQGNSA. The CDR3 is 16 amino acids. This CDR3 is CASSLGPSSGANVLTF. CDR3 sequence (DNA): TGTGCCAGCAGCTTAGGGCCCAGCTCTGGGGCCAACGTCCTGACTTTC.

The chain combines TRBV24-1 with TRBJ2-7; D might be TRBD1 (6 bases). CDR1 KGHDR and CDR2 SFDVKD come from the germline V gene. This CDR3 region has 15 residues. Deletions cut 5 bases from V and 2 bases from J, with 15 bases between. CDR3 region: CATSVQRDTTYEQYF. The CDR3 DNA follows: TGTGCCACCAGTGTTCAACGGGACACCACCTACGAGCAGTACTTC.